Following are 5 T cell receptor beta chains from one sample sequenced in a study of synovial regulatory T cells in juvenile arthritis. Measured with immunoSEQ multiplex PCR; TCRdb has only the in-frame clones, and not every one. The sample shows more than 7,500 clones, and around 0.72% sits with its ten largest clones. What was sequenced was Treg cells from blood. Regarding subset: remaining (HLA-DR-negative) circulating blood Treg cells. The source is a donor younger than 30 with juvenile idiopathic arthritis.

The rearrangement uses TRBV5-1 and TRBJ1-4; the D call from TCRdb, TRBD1, cannot be confirmed without DNA. Per the germline V gene, CDR1 is SGHRS and CDR2 is YFSETQ. CDR3 size: 15 residues. This entry has no DNA. The CDR3 is CASSLGGQPNEKLFF.

The chain's CDR3 is CASSPGQSNKDTQYF. V and J are TRBV7-9 and TRBJ2-3; TCRdb's D gene call, TRBD1, goes unchecked for lack of DNA. Per germline, CDR1 SEHNR and CDR2 FQNEAQ (reference sequence). This CDR3 has 15 amino acids. Only the protein is available.

This chain uses TRBV7-2 with TRBJ2-5; the TCRdb D gene call, TRBD2, has no DNA to confirm it. The CDR3 totals 16 residues. No DNA was logged. The germline gives CDR1 SGHTA, CDR2 FQGNSA. The CDR3 sequence: CASSPIAGGPEETQYF.

This sequence joins TRBV2 and TRBJ1-2; TCRdb indicates TRBD1, and absent DNA this call remains unverified. Germline CDR1 SNHLY, CDR2 FYNNEI. The CDR3 runs to 12 residues. DNA is not recorded here. CDR3 region: CAATGQNYGYTF.

The rearrangement links TRBV7-2 to TRBJ1-2; TCRdb's assignment of TRBD1 cannot be checked, as there is no DNA. This CDR3 comprises 14 residues. The entry carries no DNA sequence. CDR1 and CDR2 (germline): SGHTA, FQGNSA. The CDR3: CASTEQGAPQGYTF.